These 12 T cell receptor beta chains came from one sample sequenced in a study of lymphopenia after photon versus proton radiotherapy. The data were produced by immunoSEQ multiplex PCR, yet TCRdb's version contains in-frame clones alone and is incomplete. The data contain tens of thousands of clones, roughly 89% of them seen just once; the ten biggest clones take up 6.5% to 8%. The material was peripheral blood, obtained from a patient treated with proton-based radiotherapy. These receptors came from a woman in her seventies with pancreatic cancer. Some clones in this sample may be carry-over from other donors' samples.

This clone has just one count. The CDR3 is CASRPTASSGKETQYF. DNA for the CDR3: TGCGCCAGCAGACCTACGGCGTCTAGCGGTAAAGAGACCCAGTACTTC. The chain recombines TRBV10-2 with TRBJ2-5; TRBD2 aligns across 7 bases. Germline V gives CDR1 WSHSY, CDR2 SAAADI. The CDR3 runs 16 residues. V lost 6 bases to trimming and J lost 3 bases; unmatched junction nucleotides: 13.

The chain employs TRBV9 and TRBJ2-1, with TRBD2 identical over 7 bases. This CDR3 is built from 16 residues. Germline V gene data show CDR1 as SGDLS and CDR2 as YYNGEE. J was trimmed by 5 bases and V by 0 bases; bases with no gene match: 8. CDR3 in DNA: TGTGCCAGCAGCGTAGCTCCCAGCGGGACGGACAATGAGCAGTTCTTC. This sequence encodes CASSVAPSGTDNEQFF.

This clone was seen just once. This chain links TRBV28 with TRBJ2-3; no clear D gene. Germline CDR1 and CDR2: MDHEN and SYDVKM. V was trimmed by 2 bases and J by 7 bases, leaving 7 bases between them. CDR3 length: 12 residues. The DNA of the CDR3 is TGTGCCAGCAGTTTAGGGGAAAATACGCAGTATTTT. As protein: CASSLGENTQYF.

The CDR3 DNA follows: TGCAGTGCTAGTAGCGAATGGGGCTACACCTTC. As protein: CSASSEWGYTF. The chain uses TRBV20-1 and TRBJ1-2, with D hard to call. V was pared by 3 bases and J by 8 bases, with 10 bases between. There are 11 residues in the CDR3. The germline V gene encodes CDR1 DFQATT and CDR2 SNEGSKA (reference sequence).

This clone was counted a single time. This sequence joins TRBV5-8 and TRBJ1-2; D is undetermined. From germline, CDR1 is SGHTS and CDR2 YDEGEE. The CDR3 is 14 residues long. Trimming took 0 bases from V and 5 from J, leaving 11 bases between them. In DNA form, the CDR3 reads TGTGCCAGCAGCTTGGATGGAGGGTTTTATGGCTACACCTTC. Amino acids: CASSLDGGFYGYTF. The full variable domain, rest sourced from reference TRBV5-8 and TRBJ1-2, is EAGVTQSPTHLIKTRGQQATLRCSPISGHTSVYWYQQALGLGLQFLLWYDEGEERNRGNFPPRFSGRQFPNYSSELNVNALELEDSALYLCASSLDGGFYGYTFGSGTRLTVV.

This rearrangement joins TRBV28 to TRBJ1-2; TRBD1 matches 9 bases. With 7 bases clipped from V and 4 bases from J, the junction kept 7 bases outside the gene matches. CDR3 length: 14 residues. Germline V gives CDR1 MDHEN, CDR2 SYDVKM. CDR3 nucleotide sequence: TGTGCCAGCAAGGCGACAGGGGGTGGCTATGGCTACACCTTC. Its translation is CASKATGGGYGYTF.

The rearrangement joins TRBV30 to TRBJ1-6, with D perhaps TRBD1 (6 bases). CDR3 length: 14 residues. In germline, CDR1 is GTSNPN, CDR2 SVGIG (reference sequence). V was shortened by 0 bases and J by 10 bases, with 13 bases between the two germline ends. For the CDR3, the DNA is TGTGCCTGGAGTGTATGGGGGGCCGGGTCACCCCTCCACTTT. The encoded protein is CAWSVWGAGSPLHF.

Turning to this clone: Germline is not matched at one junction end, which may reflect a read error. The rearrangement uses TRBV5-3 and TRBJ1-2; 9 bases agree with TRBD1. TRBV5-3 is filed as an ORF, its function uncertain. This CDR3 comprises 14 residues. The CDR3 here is CASSLQGASYGYTF. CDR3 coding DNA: TGTGCCAGCAGCTTACAGGGGGCCAGCTATGGCTACACCTTC.

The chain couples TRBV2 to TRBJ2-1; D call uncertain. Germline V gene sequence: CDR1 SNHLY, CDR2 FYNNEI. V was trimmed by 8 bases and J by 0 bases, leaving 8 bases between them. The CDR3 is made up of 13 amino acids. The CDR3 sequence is CASQESSYNEQFF. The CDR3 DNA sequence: TGTGCCAGCCAGGAAAGCTCCTACAATGAGCAGTTCTTC.

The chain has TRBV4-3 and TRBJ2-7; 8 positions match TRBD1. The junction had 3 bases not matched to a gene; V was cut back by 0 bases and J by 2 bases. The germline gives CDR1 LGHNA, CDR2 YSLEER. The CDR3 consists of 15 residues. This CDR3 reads CASSQEQQGAYEQYF. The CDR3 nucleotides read TGCGCCAGCAGCCAAGAGCAACAGGGGGCCTACGAGCAGTACTTC.

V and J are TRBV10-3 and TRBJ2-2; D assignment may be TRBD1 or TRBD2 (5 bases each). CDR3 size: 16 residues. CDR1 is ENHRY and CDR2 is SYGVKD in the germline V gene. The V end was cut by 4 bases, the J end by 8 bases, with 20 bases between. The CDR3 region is CAISAVTGTARGELFF. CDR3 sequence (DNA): TGTGCCATCAGTGCCGTTACCGGGACCGCCAGGGGGGAGCTGTTTTTT.

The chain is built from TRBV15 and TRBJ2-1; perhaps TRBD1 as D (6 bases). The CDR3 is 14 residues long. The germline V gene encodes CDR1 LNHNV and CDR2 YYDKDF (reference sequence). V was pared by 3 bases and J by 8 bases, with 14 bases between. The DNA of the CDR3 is TGTGCCACCAGCAGCTTCACAGGGTTGGATGAGCAGTTCTTC. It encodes CATSSFTGLDEQFF.